The rows below give T cell receptor beta chains drawn from one sample of a study of patients and donors after allogeneic stem cell transplantation. From the RT-PCR reads, TCRdb called clonotypes with MiXCR, one entry per CDR3 protein. In the table there are more than 850,000 distinct CDR3 sequences, more than 15% of which are singletons. Source material: blood, either unsorted or a sorted T cell fraction (not recorded which). The receptors come from a human donor who was either an allogeneic HSCT recipient or a stem cell or donor lymphocyte infusion donor (not recorded which). It is not recorded whose cells these are; they may come from a transplant donor. Each CDR3 is given with its conserved first and last residue. A D gene is named only where the DNA matches it firmly. Expanded clones get a size class; other rows say once, few or many, or leave the size out.

clone_size cdr3_length j_call d_call v_call cdr3_nt cdr3_aa
NA 13 TRBJ2-5 NA TRBV25-1 TGTGCCAGCAGTGCCCCAGCCCAAGAGACCCAGTACTTC CASSAPAQETQYF
few 17 TRBJ1-4 NA TRBV4-2 TGTGCCAGCAGCCAAGAAGCTACAGGGAGTACTAATGAAAAACTGTTTTTT CASSQEATGSTNEKLFF
few 14 TRBJ1-1 TRBD1 TRBV9 TGTGCCAGCAGCGGACAGGGGGCGCGCACTGAAGCTTTCTTT CASSGQGARTEAFF
few 16 TRBJ2-1 NA TRBV7-4 TGTGCCAGCAGCCTGATCCGGACAGAAACATACAATGAGCAGTTCTTC CASSLIRTETYNEQFF
few 19 TRBJ1-2 TRBD1 TRBV3-1 TGTGCCAGCAGCCAAGATCATACTACTGGGACAGGGTTTAACTATGGCTACACCTTC CASSQDHTTGTGFNYGYTF
many 13 TRBJ2-2 NA TRBV27 TGTGCCAGCAGTTATACGAACACCGGGGAGCTGTTTTTT CASSYTNTGELFF
NA 14 TRBJ1-5 NA TRBV2 TGTGCCAGCAGTGGCCAGCAGGGGCAAAATCCCCAGCATTTT CASSGQQGQNPQHF
many 14 TRBJ2-3 TRBD1 TRBV12-3/TRBV12-4 TGTGCCAGCAGTTTTCAGGGGGCAACAGATACGCAGTATTTT CASSFQGATDTQYF
NA 17 TRBJ2-3 TRBD2 TRBV7-8 TGTGCCAGCCGACCCAAGACTAGCGGGAGTATTCCCGATACGCAGTATTTT CASRPKTSGSIPDTQYF
few 13 TRBJ2-5 NA TRBV19 TGTGCCAGTCAAAGGACAATGCAAGAGACCCAGTACTTC CASQRTMQETQYF
few 15 TRBJ2-7 NA TRBV4-1 TGCGCCAGCAGCCAAGCCGGGACCGGAGACTACGAGCAGTACTTC CASSQAGTGDYEQYF
once 12 TRBJ1-2 NA TRBV18 TGTGCCAGCTCACCAAGGGGAATTGGCTACACCTTC CASSPRGIGYTF
many 12 TRBJ2-3 TRBD2 TRBV29-1 TGCAGCGTGGGACTAGCAAGAGATACGCAGTATTTT CSVGLARDTQYF
NA 13 TRBJ2-2 NA TRBV20-1 TGCAGTGCCCAAAAGGGATCGATCGGGGAGCTGTTTTTT CSAQKGSIGELFF
NA 14 TRBJ1-2 NA TRBV7-2 TGTGCCAGCAGCTTCGGGGCAGGGAACTATGGCTACACCTTC CASSFGAGNYGYTF
few 15 TRBJ2-3 NA TRBV5-1 TGCGCCAGCAGCCTGGGTCTTGGGGCCACAGATACGCAGTATTTT CASSLGLGATDTQYF
NA 17 TRBJ2-3 TRBD2 TRBV25-1 TGTGCCAGCAGTGCCCTCCTCGGGGCGGGGGGCACAGATACGCAGTATTTT CASSALLGAGGTDTQYF
few 16 TRBJ2-3 TRBD2 TRBV7-2 TGTGCCAGCAGCACCGGGACTAGAGGATATGGAGATACGCAGTATTTT CASSTGTRGYGDTQYF
NA 15 TRBJ2-1 NA TRBV5-1 TGCGCCAGCGCTCCGCGGGACGGATTCTACAATGAGCAGTTCTTC CASAPRDGFYNEQFF
NA 13 TRBJ2-2 TRBD1 TRBV27 TGTACCAGCGGACAGGGACTTAGCGGGGAGCTGTTTTTT CTSGQGLSGELFF
few 15 TRBJ1-2 TRBD1 TRBV20-1 TGCAGTGCTAAACGACCAACGACAGGGTCCTATGGCTACACCTTC CSAKRPTTGSYGYTF
few 17 TRBJ1-6 NA TRBV7-6 TGTGCCAGCAGCAACCTCCGGGGAGGCTCCTATAATTCACCCCTCCACTTT CASSNLRGGSYNSPLHF
few 12 TRBJ2-7 TRBD2 TRBV6-2/TRBV6-3 TGTGCCAGCAGTAGGACTAGCGACGAGCAGTACTTC CASSRTSDEQYF
many 14 TRBJ2-7 TRBD1 TRBV15 TGTGCCACCAGCAGAACAGGGGGCTCCTACGAGCAGTACTTC CATSRTGGSYEQYF
few 13 TRBJ2-5 NA TRBV20-1 TGCAGTGCTAGAGTCTCCGGCGCGGAGACCCAGTACTTC CSARVSGAETQYF
NA 14 TRBJ2-1 NA TRBV7-9 TGTGCCAGCAGCTTAGAGAGTAGGGGCGATGAGCAGTTCTTC CASSLESRGDEQFF
few 12 TRBJ2-7 NA TRBV5-1 TGCGCCAGCAGCCCACCGGCCACCGAGCAGTACTTC CASSPPATEQYF
few 16 TRBJ2-1 NA TRBV18 TGTGCCAGCTCAATGACGCTAGCCCCTTATGTGGATGAGCAGTTCTTC CASSMTLAPYVDEQFF
NA 15 TRBJ2-7 TRBD2 TRBV6-2/TRBV6-3 TGTGCCAGCAGTTATCTAGGACTAGCGTTCTACGAGCAGTACTTC CASSYLGLAFYEQYF
NA 11 TRBJ1-5 NA TRBV15 TGTGCCACCGGCCCCGGGGAAGCCCAGCATTTT CATGPGEAQHF
NA 18 TRBJ2-2 TRBD2 TRBV4-2 TGTGCCAGCAGCCAAGAGCTAGCGGGGGTCGCGAACACCGGGGAGCTGTTTTTT CASSQELAGVANTGELFF
NA 15 TRBJ2-3 TRBD2 TRBV27 TGTGCCAGCAGACTAGCGGGGGGGAGCACAGATACGCAGTATTTT CASRLAGGSTDTQYF
NA 14 TRBJ1-1 NA TRBV12-3/TRBV12-4 TGTGCCAGCATGATGACAAACCTGAACACTGAAGCTTTCTTT CASMMTNLNTEAFF
few 13 TRBJ2-7 NA TRBV6-5 TGTGCCAGCAGTTATAGACAGTCCTACGAGCAGTACTTC CASSYRQSYEQYF
few 18 TRBJ2-3 NA TRBV27 TGTGCCAGCAGTTTCCAACCCCCCGCTAGCGCCAACACAGATACGCAGTATTTT CASSFQPPASANTDTQYF
NA 16 TRBJ1-2 NA TRBV29-1 TGCAGCGTTGAAGCCAGGGGACCGGGATTTTGGTCTGGCTACACCTTC CSVEARGPGFWSGYTF
few 16 TRBJ2-3 NA TRBV4-1 TGCGCCAGCAGCACCGTTCACAGGGAGGGGACAGATACGCAGTATTTT CASSTVHREGTDTQYF
NA 15 TRBJ2-3 NA TRBV25-1 TGTGCCAGCAGTGAATACGGTCACCCCACAGATACGCAGTATTTT CASSEYGHPTDTQYF
few 9 TRBJ1-2 NA TRBV20-1 TGCAGTGCTAACCGGGACTACACCTTC CSANRDYTF
many 13 TRBJ2-1 NA TRBV7-2 TGTGCCAGCAGCTTAGTTGTCTCCAATGAGCAGTTCTTC CASSLVVSNEQFF
NA 16 TRBJ2-1 NA TRBV29-1 TGCAGCGTTGAAGAGGGACCTCACTTAACATACAATGAGCAGTTCTTC CSVEEGPHLTYNEQFF
NA 12 TRBJ1-1 NA TRBV5-1 TGCGCCAGCAGGGAGGAGAACACTGAAGCTTTCTTT CASREENTEAFF
few 15 TRBJ1-3 NA TRBV4-1 TGCGCCAGCAGCCAAGAACGGCCCTCTGGAAACACCATATATTTT CASSQERPSGNTIYF
NA 15 TRBJ1-1 TRBD1 TRBV5-6 TGTGCCAGCAGCCGAGTTGACAGGGGGGGGACTGAAGCTTTCTTT CASSRVDRGGTEAFF
many 15 TRBJ2-3 TRBD2 TRBV10-3 TGTGCCACCCCTGGCGGGGGGCCTAGCACAGATACGCAGTATTTT CATPGGGPSTDTQYF
NA 15 TRBJ1-1 NA TRBV5-1 TGCGCCAGCAGCTTGGATCGGGGTCCGGGGACTGAAGCTTTCTTT CASSLDRGPGTEAFF
NA 14 TRBJ1-5 NA TRBV2 TGTGCCAGCAGTGAAGCGCTTAGCAATCAGCCCCAGCATTTT CASSEALSNQPQHF
many 17 TRBJ1-3 TRBD1 TRBV15 TGTGCCACCAGCTTAACCGGGACAGCAATCTCTGGAAACACCATATATTTT CATSLTGTAISGNTIYF
few 17 TRBJ2-7 TRBD2 TRBV5-1 TGCGCCAGCAGTTTCCGACTAGCGGGAGGGCCGGTTGTTGAGCAGTACTTC CASSFRLAGGPVVEQYF
NA 14 TRBJ2-2 NA TRBV14 TGTGCCAGCAGCCAAGGACAGCACCCCGGGGAGCTGTTTTTT CASSQGQHPGELFF
NA 14 TRBJ2-7 NA TRBV21-1 TGTGCCAGCAGCAGGGAGGACCACTCCTACGAGCAGTACTTC CASSREDHSYEQYF
NA 13 TRBJ1-2 NA TRBV29-1 TGCAGCGTTTCTTTTCTGAACAGCTATGGCTACACCTTC CSVSFLNSYGYTF
few 17 TRBJ2-3 TRBD1 TRBV18 TGTGCCAGCTCACCTCTCTCGGGACAGGGTACCGCAGATACGCAGTATTTT CASSPLSGQGTADTQYF
NA 13 TRBJ2-4 NA TRBV21-1 TGTGCCAGCAGCGCGGGGACCGATATCTTTCAGTACTTC CASSAGTDIFQYF
few 12 TRBJ2-4 NA TRBV3-1 TGTGCCAGCAGCCAAGGACACGGCATTCAGTACTTC CASSQGHGIQYF
few 14 TRBJ1-1 TRBD1 TRBV12-3/TRBV12-4 TGTGCCAGCAGTCCGGACAGGGGGCGGCCTGAAGCTTTCTTT CASSPDRGRPEAFF
few 14 TRBJ1-2 NA TRBV2 TGTGCCAGCAGTGAAGAGGATTTCTTCTATGGCTACACCTTC CASSEEDFFYGYTF
many 15 TRBJ2-7 NA TRBV10-2 TGCGCCAGCAGTGAGACCGGACCGGGTGCCTACGAGCAGTACTTC CASSETGPGAYEQYF
NA 16 TRBJ2-4 NA TRBV6-5 TGTGCCAGCAGTTACTCGAGGGGGGCCGGCAAAAACATTCAGTACTTC CASSYSRGAGKNIQYF
few 15 TRBJ2-6 NA TRBV12-3/TRBV12-4 TGTGCCAGCACTTTAGGACAGTCTGGGGCCAACGTCCTGACTTTC CASTLGQSGANVLTF